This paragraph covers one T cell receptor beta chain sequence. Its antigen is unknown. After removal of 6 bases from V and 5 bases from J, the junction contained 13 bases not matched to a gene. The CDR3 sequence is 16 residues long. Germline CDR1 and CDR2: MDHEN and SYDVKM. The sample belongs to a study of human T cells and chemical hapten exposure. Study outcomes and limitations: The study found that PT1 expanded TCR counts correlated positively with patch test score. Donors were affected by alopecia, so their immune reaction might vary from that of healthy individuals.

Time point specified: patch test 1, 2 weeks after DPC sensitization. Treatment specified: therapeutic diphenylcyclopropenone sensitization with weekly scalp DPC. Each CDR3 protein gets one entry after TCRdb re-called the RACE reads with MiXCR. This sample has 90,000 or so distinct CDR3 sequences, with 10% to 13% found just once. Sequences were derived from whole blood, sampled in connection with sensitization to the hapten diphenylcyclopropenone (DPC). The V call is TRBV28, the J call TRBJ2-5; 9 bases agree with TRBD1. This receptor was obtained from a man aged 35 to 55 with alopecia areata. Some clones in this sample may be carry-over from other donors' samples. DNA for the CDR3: TGTGCCAGCAGCAAGGACAGGGGAGGGCTTGGGGAGACCCAGTACTTC. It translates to CASSKDRGGLGETQYF. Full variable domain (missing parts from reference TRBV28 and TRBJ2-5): DVKVTQSSRYLVKRTGEKVFLECVQDMDHENMFWYRQDPGLGLRLIYFSYDVKMKEKGDIPEGYSVSREKKERFSLILESASTNQTSMYLCASSKDRGGLGETQYFGPGTRLLVL.